A single sample gave rise to the 21 T cell receptor beta chains below, sequenced in a study of blood T cell repertoires in COVID-19. Sequencing was performed with immunoSEQ multiplex PCR; in TCRdb, only in-frame clones are kept and a portion is missing. The sample comprises about 260,000 clones, approximately 92% of which are singletons, and about 2.2% rests with the top ten. The sequencing input was PBMCs or T cells enriched from blood (not recorded which). These receptors all stem from a woman between 18 and 29 years old who had recovered from COVID-19.

This clone was counted between two and nine times. Distinct nucleotide sequences in the sample also encode this CDR3. The V and J genes are TRBV2 and TRBJ1-1, with D unclear. Germline V gene lookup returns CDR1 SNHLY and CDR2 FYNNEI. The CDR3 is made up of 14 amino acids. The V and J ends lost 5 bases and 0 bases respectively, with 10 bases between them. CDR3 bases: TGTGCCAGCAGTCTAACGGGGATGAACACTGAAGCTTTCTTT. Encoded protein: CASSLTGMNTEAFF.

The chain recombines TRBV2 with TRBJ2-5; 8 bases map to TRBD1. V shed 5 bases and J 2 bases; nucleotides not matched to a gene: 7. CDR3 length equals 15 residues. Germline-derived CDR1 and CDR2 are SNHLY and FYNNEI. CDR3 DNA sequence: TGTGCCAGCAGTCCAGGGGGCCCCCCTCAAGAGACCCAGTACTTC. Translating it yields CASSPGGPPQETQYF.

The rearrangement links TRBV15 to TRBJ2-5; D perhaps matches TRBD2 (6 bases). The germline gives CDR1 LNHNV, CDR2 YYDKDF (reference sequence). CDR3 length equals 14 residues. V was shortened by 0 bases and J by 4 bases, with 9 bases between the two germline ends. CDR3 nucleotides: TGTGCCACCAGCAGAGATATCGGGGGAGAGACCCAGTACTTC. It codes for CATSRDIGGETQYF.

The rearrangement uses TRBV29-1 and TRBJ1-2; tentatively, D is TRBD1 (5 bases). V lost 7 bases to trimming and J lost 7 bases, with 19 bases between them. Germline CDR1 is SQVTM and CDR2 is ANQGSEA. The CDR3 loop spans 13 amino acids. In DNA form, the CDR3 reads TGCAGCGACCGGGACTTGGGGCGTCCTGGCTACACCTTC. Translating it yields CSDRDLGRPGYTF.

This clone was counted a single time. One end of the junction does not line up with germline, which may come from a read error. The rearrangement links TRBV5-4 to TRBJ2-3; 11 bases map to TRBD2. The CDR3 has 17 amino acids. Germline values: CDR1 SGHNT, CDR2 YYREEE (reference sequence). For the CDR3, the DNA is TGTGCCAGTAGCTTACCGTTAGCGGGGGGGCCGGGAGATACGCAGTATTTT. It specifies CASSLPLAGGPGDTQYF.

V gene TRBV7-9 combines with J gene TRBJ1-5; tentatively, D is TRBD1 (6 bases). Trimming took 5 bases from V and 2 from J, leaving 19 bases between them. Germline V gives CDR1 SEHNR, CDR2 FQNEAQ (reference sequence). This CDR3 spans 17 amino acids. In nucleotides, the CDR3 is TGTGCCAGCAGCGGTTGGACAGACGGAGTGGGCAATCAGCCCCAGCATTTT. As protein: CASSGWTDGVGNQPQHF.

The chain has TRBV7-3 and TRBJ2-2; no clear D gene. This CDR3 has 12 residues. Trimming removed 6 bases from V and 6 bases from J, with 8 bases in between. Germline V gene lookup returns CDR1 SGHTA and CDR2 FQGTGA. The CDR3, as DNA: TGTGCCAGCAGTCCGGCGGCCGGGGAGCTGTTTTTT. This encodes CASSPAAGELFF.

As DNA, the CDR3 is TGTGCCAGCAGTTCCCGGGGAAGCTTGAACACTGAAGCTTTCTTT. It codes for CASSSRGSLNTEAFF. The chain joins TRBV28 to TRBJ1-1; D is ambiguous. Germline V gene lookup returns CDR1 MDHEN and CDR2 SYDVKM. V was clipped by 4 bases and J by 0 bases, with 12 bases between them. This CDR3 region has 15 residues.

The rearrangement links TRBV6-6 to TRBJ1-2; tentatively, D is TRBD1 (5 bases). CDR1 is MNHNY, CDR2 SVGAGI, per germline (reference sequence). The CDR3 contains 14 residues. The ends were cut back, 2 bases at V and 5 bases at J, with 12 bases in the middle. DNA for the CDR3: TGTGCCAGCAGTTACGGCGGCCGGGGGTATGGCTACACCTTC. Its protein is CASSYGGRGYGYTF.

The genes are TRBV9 and TRBJ1-6, with TRBD1 matching 7 bases. CDR3 length: 15 amino acids. The J segment lost 7 bases and the V segment lost 3 bases, leaving 7 bases of the junction unmatched. The germline gives CDR1 SGDLS, CDR2 YYNGEE. The CDR3 bases are TGTGCCAGCAGCGCAGGACAGGCGGGCAATTCACCCCTCCACTTT. Protein sequence: CASSAGQAGNSPLHF.

V and J are TRBV29-1 and TRBJ1-1; D might be TRBD1 (6 bases). Trimming shortened V by 5 bases and J by 5 bases, and 15 bases separated the two germline ends. The CDR3 has 13 residues. Germline CDR1 reads SQVTM; CDR2 reads ANQGSEA. CDR3 residues: CSVSAGTLTEAFF. Here the CDR3 DNA reads TGCAGCGTTTCAGCCGGGACACTGACTGAAGCTTTCTTT.

The DNA for the CDR3 is TGTGCCAGCAGTCGGTGGGGCAGTTCCTACGAGCAGTACTTC. Protein sequence: CASSRWGSSYEQYF. The V call is TRBV27, the J call TRBJ2-7; tentatively, D is TRBD1 (5 bases). Trimming pared 5 bases from V and 1 base from J, leaving 12 bases between. The CDR3 has 14 residues. The germline V gene has CDR1 MNHEY and CDR2 SMNVEV (reference sequence).

The CDR3 nucleotides read TGTGCCAGTAGTATCCGACCCGGGGGGGCCCACAATGAGCAGTTCTTC. Its protein is CASSIRPGGAHNEQFF. This chain joins TRBV19 and TRBJ2-1; 8 nucleotides match TRBD2. Germline V gene sequence: CDR1 LNHDA, CDR2 SQIVND (reference sequence). The ends lost 3 bases at V and 5 bases at J; junction bases unmatched: 9. CDR3 length equals 16 residues.

This chain links TRBV11-2 with TRBJ2-7, with D possibly TRBD1 on 6 matching bases. Germline loops: CDR1 SGHAT, CDR2 FQNNGV. The CDR3 sequence is 14 residues long. V was pared by 5 bases and J by 5 bases, with 16 bases between. As DNA, the CDR3 is TGTGCCAGCAGCACTCCCCAGGGGAAGAACGAGCAGTACTTC. Amino acids: CASSTPQGKNEQYF.

The chain couples TRBV29-1 to TRBJ2-2; TRBD2 aligns across 8 bases. Germline CDR1 reads SQVTM; CDR2 reads ANQGSEA. The ends lost 3 bases at V and 0 bases at J; junction bases unmatched: 0. The CDR3 loop spans 14 amino acids. CDR3 region: CSVERGANTGELFF. CDR3 bases: TGCAGCGTTGAGCGGGGGGCGAACACCGGGGAGCTGTTTTTT.

The chain combines TRBV28 with TRBJ1-1, with a tentative D call TRBD1 (5 bases). The CDR3 spans 12 residues. Germline V gene data show CDR1 as MDHEN and CDR2 as SYDVKM. V was clipped by 6 bases and J by 9 bases, with 14 bases between them. The CDR3 DNA follows: TGTGCCAGCAGCGGTTCGGGGGAGAAAGCTTTCTTT. Encoded protein: CASSGSGEKAFF. The full variable domain, completed using reference TRBV28 and TRBJ1-1, is DVKVTQSSRYLVKRTGEKVFLECVQDMDHENMFWYRQDPGLGLRLIYFSYDVKMKEKGDIPEGYSVSREKKERFSLILESASTNQTSMYLCASSGSGEKAFFGQGTRLTVV.

The genes are TRBV29-1 and TRBJ1-2; 8 positions agree with TRBD1. Germline trimming cut 7 bases from V and 3 bases from J; bases unmatched to any gene: 7. The CDR3 length is 13 residues. Germline V gene lookup returns CDR1 SQVTM and CDR2 ANQGSEA. As DNA, the CDR3 is TGCAGCGCGACAGGGGAAAGTCACTATGGCTACACCTTC. It codes for CSATGESHYGYTF.

The rearrangement joins TRBV27 to TRBJ2-3; D may be TRBD2 (6 bases). The germline gives CDR1 MNHEY, CDR2 SMNVEV (reference sequence). Trimming pared 5 bases from V and 7 bases from J, leaving 13 bases between. The CDR3 is 13 amino acids. The DNA of the CDR3 is TGTGCCAGCAGTATCGCGGGGATTAATACGCAGTATTTT. This encodes CASSIAGINTQYF.

This rearrangement joins TRBV6-1 to TRBJ1-1, with D perhaps TRBD1 (6 bases). CDR3 length: 13 residues. Trimming pared 3 bases from V and 3 bases from J, leaving 8 bases between. Per the germline V gene, CDR1 is MNHNS and CDR2 is SASEGT. The CDR3 is CASSDHRDTEAFF. DNA of the CDR3: TGTGCCAGCAGTGATCACAGGGACACTGAAGCTTTCTTT.

The chain recombines TRBV6-2 or TRBV6-3 with TRBJ1-2; the D gene is possibly TRBD1 (5 bases). Per the germline V gene, CDR1 is MNHEY and CDR2 is SVGEGT. There are 13 residues in the CDR3. Trimming left V 3 bases short and J 6 bases short, with 11 bases between. In DNA, the CDR3 is TGTGCCAGCAGTTATAGGGGATTCGATGGCTACACCTTC. This gives the protein CASSYRGFDGYTF.

The V call is TRBV18, the J call TRBJ1-2, with D unclear. V was cut by 3 bases and J by 4 bases, with 15 bases left in between. Germline CDR1 and CDR2: KGHSH and LQKENI. The CDR3 is made up of 15 amino acids. DNA for the CDR3: TGTGCCAGCTCACCCGGACTAAACGGCCTCTATGGCTACACCTTC. Its protein product is CASSPGLNGLYGYTF.